The text below deals with one TCR beta chain. A single record per CDR3 protein comes from TCRdb applying MiXCR to the RT-PCR reads. Of hundreds of thousands of distinct CDR3 sequences listed, approximately 15% are singletons. This CDR3 has 11 amino acids. The V end was cut by 6 bases, the J end by 10 bases, with 7 bases between. The sequence was collected from a female donor in good health, serving as a healthy control. The sequenced sample consisted of memory CD4+ T cells from blood. This chain uses TRBV12-3 or TRBV12-4 with TRBJ1-6; D ambiguous. This chain's CDR3 is CASRINSPLHF. CDR3 coding DNA: TGTGCCAGCAGGATTAACTCACCCCTCCACTTT.